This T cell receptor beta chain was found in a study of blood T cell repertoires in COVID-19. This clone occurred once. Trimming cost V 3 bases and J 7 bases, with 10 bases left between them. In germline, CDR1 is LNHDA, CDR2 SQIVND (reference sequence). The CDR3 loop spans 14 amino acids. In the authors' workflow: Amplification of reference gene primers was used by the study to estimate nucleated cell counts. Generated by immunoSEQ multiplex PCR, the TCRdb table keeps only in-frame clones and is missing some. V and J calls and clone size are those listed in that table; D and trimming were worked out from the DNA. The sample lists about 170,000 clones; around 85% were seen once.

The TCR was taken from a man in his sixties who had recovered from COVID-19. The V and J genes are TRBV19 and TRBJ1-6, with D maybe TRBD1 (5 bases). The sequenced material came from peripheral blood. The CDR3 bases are TGTGCCAGTAGTATGTTGGCAGGGAATTCACCCCTCCACTTT. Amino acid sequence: CASSMLAGNSPLHF.